The 21 T cell receptor beta chains below come from one sample, sequenced in a study of STAT5B mutations in CD4+ large granular lymphocyte leukemia (dated by TCRdb to between 2021 and 2024). The receptor library was made with the immunoSEQ multiplex PCR assay. TCRdb provides this immuneACCESS table in a form limited to in-frame rearrangements. Some clones are lacking; in checked studies, under half of them reflect an unresolved V gene, and why the rest are absent is not known. This sample lists tens of thousands of clones; around four fifths were detected once. The top ten clones comprise about 4% of the sample. The sample consisted of CD4+ T cells from blood buffy coats. These TCRs come from a human donor in good health.

The chain couples TRBV29-1 to TRBJ1-1; TRBD1 is a possible D gene (5 bases). Germline V gene data show CDR1 as SQVTM and CDR2 as ANQGSEA. The CDR3 has 14 amino acids. CDR3 coding DNA: TGCACCGTCCGTGGGACCCCAGGGAACACTGAAGCTTTCTTT. This translates into CTVRGTPGNTEAFF.

The V and J genes are TRBV4-1 and TRBJ2-1; TRBD2 is a possible D gene (5 bases). V was shortened by 6 bases and J by 6 bases, with 12 bases between the two germline ends. Germline assignment: CDR1 MGHRA and CDR2 YSYEKL. CDR3 size: 13 residues. The CDR3 region is CASRGRTRNEQFF. CDR3 DNA sequence: TGCGCCAGCAGGGGGAGAACCCGCAATGAGCAGTTCTTC.

The chain employs TRBV19 and TRBJ2-1; D might be TRBD2 (6 bases). V lost 6 bases, J lost 7 bases, and 16 bases lay in between. Per the germline V gene, CDR1 is LNHDA and CDR2 is SQIVND (reference sequence). The CDR3 has 14 amino acids. CDR3: CASSTTRDRNEQFF. CDR3 coding DNA: TGTGCCAGTAGCACCACGCGGGACCGTAATGAGCAGTTCTTC.

The V and J genes are TRBV7-2 and TRBJ1-5; the D is unclear. V shed 5 bases and J shed 8 bases, with 16 bases lying between them. This CDR3 region has 14 residues. In germline, CDR1 is SGHTA, CDR2 FQGNSA. The CDR3 DNA is TGTGCCAGCAGCGTAGGGCCCCAGTCGGAGCCCCAGCATTTT. This sequence encodes CASSVGPQSEPQHF. Using reference TRBV7-2 and TRBJ1-5 for the parts outside the CDR3, the full variable domain is GAGVSQSPSNKVTEKGKDVELRCDPISGHTALYWYRQSLGQGLEFLIYFQGNSAPDKSGLPSDRFSAERTGGSVSTLTIQRTQQEDSAVYLCASSVGPQSEPQHFGDGTRLSIL.

This chain uses TRBV5-1 with TRBJ1-2, with TRBD1 matching over 8 bases. This CDR3 is 16 amino acids long. The V gene's germline CDR1 is SGHRS and CDR2 YFSETQ. V shed 3 bases, J shed 4 bases, and the junction held 11 bases outside the gene matches. CDR3 sequence: CASSSGTGLLTYGYTF. The CDR3 DNA reads TGCGCCAGCAGCTCCGGGACAGGCCTGCTAACCTATGGCTACACCTTC.

The chain links TRBV27 to TRBJ2-2; perhaps TRBD2 as D (6 bases). Germline V gives CDR1 MNHEY, CDR2 SMNVEV (reference sequence). V lost 4 bases and J lost 6, with 9 bases in between. The CDR3 sequence is 13 residues long. CDR3 residues: CASSSTGAGELFF. CDR3 in DNA: TGTGCCAGCAGTTCTACGGGGGCCGGGGAGCTGTTTTTT.

The CDR3 loop is CASSWGQGQREQYF. In DNA form, the CDR3 reads TGTGCCAGTTCTTGGGGACAGGGGCAGCGGGAGCAGTACTTC. The chain uses TRBV28 and TRBJ2-7; 10 bases match TRBD1. Germline loops: CDR1 MDHEN, CDR2 SYDVKM. The CDR3 covers 14 residues. J gave up 7 bases and V 9 bases, and 12 bases lay outside the gene matches.

The J gene is TRBJ1-1, the V gene TRBV6-1; tentative D call: TRBD1 (6 bases). Trimming left V 11 bases short and J 1 base short, with 17 bases between. The CDR3 contains 14 residues. CDR1 and CDR2 (germline): MNHNS, SASEGT. The chain's CDR3 is CAGGPGGTNTEAFF. The CDR3 nucleotides read TGTGCCGGGGGGCCCGGGGGGACGAACACTGAAGCTTTCTTT.

The V gene is TRBV7-9, the J gene TRBJ2-6; D is unclear. Germline values: CDR1 SEHNR, CDR2 FQNEAQ (reference sequence). The V gene lost 1 base and the J gene lost 0 bases, with 13 bases spanning the gap. The CDR3 is 18 amino acids. CDR3 residues: CASSLVGVSTSGANVLTF. CDR3 sequence (DNA): TGTGCCAGCAGCTTAGTTGGGGTTTCGACCTCTGGGGCCAACGTCCTGACTTTC.

The CDR3 sequence: CAFDMSSYNEQFF. CDR3 nucleotide sequence: TGTGCCTTTGACATGTCCTCCTACAATGAGCAGTTCTTC. This sequence joins TRBV30 and TRBJ2-1; unclear D gene. The CDR3 has 13 residues. Germline V gives CDR1 GTSNPN, CDR2 SVGIG (reference sequence). The ends were cut back, 7 bases at V and 0 bases at J, with 10 bases in the middle.

The V gene is TRBV28, the J gene TRBJ1-2; 7 bases map to TRBD1. The CDR3 has 13 residues. J gave up 7 bases and V 4 bases, and 6 bases lay outside the gene matches. In germline, CDR1 is MDHEN, CDR2 SYDVKM. The CDR3 spells CASSSDRVGGYTF. DNA of the CDR3: TGTGCCAGCAGTTCCGACAGGGTTGGTGGCTACACCTTC.

The gene calls are TRBV5-1 and TRBJ2-5; 12 bases are shared with TRBD2. Germline CDR1 SGHRS, CDR2 YFSETQ. The CDR3 loop spans 14 amino acids. V was pared by 3 bases and J by 5 bases, with 2 bases of the junction left unmatched. CDR3 region: CASSSSGRGETQYF. The CDR3 DNA follows: TGCGCCAGCAGCTCTAGCGGGAGGGGGGAGACCCAGTACTTC.

The genes are TRBV6-1 and TRBJ1-1; D ambiguous. Trimming cost V 4 bases and J 4 bases, with 13 bases left between them. CDR3 length: 14 amino acids. CDR1 is MNHNS and CDR2 is SASEGT in the germline V gene. CDR3 coding DNA: TGTGCCAGCAGTGTCGGTCCTTCGGGCACTGAAGCTTTCTTT. Protein: CASSVGPSGTEAFF.

This clone appeared a few times. Here the CDR3 reads CASSPTENSPLHF. CDR3 DNA: TGTGCCAGCAGTCCGACGGAGAATTCACCCCTCCACTTT. The chain employs TRBV7-9 and TRBJ1-6; the D is unclear. Trimming left V 6 bases short and J 7 bases short, with 10 bases between. Germline V CDR1 and CDR2: SEHNR, FQNEAQ (reference sequence). CDR3 length: 13 amino acids.

In this sample, this clone turned up a few times. The chain links TRBV9 to TRBJ2-1; 11 bases are a match to TRBD2. The CDR3 spans 15 residues. Per the germline V gene, CDR1 is SGDLS and CDR2 is YYNGEE. J was trimmed by 6 bases and V by 4 bases; bases with no gene match: 6. The CDR3 sequence is CASSPRLAGTNEQFF. In DNA, the CDR3 is TGTGCCAGCAGCCCTCGACTAGCGGGGACCAATGAGCAGTTCTTC. The variable domain in full, completed from reference TRBV9 and TRBJ2-1, reads DSGVTQTPKHLITATGQRVTLRCSPRSGDLSVYWYQQSLDQGLQFLIQYYNGEERAKGNILERFSAQQFPDLHSELNLSSLELGDSALYFCASSPRLAGTNEQFFGPGTRLTVL.

This chain links TRBV9 with TRBJ1-1, with a tentative D call TRBD1 (5 bases). The ends were cut back, 1 base at V and 5 bases at J, with 18 bases in the middle. CDR1 and CDR2 from the germline V gene are SGDLS and YYNGEE. CDR3 length: 16 amino acids. Here the CDR3 reads CASSVTQGGRGTEAFF. Written as DNA, the CDR3 is TGTGCCAGCAGCGTAACCCAGGGTGGAAGAGGGACTGAAGCTTTCTTT.

The chain employs TRBV28 and TRBJ2-7; the D is unclear. V shed 5 bases and J shed 0 bases, with 5 bases lying between them. Germline CDR1 MDHEN, CDR2 SYDVKM. CDR3 length: 12 residues. This CDR3 reads CASSPTSYEQYF. The CDR3 nucleotides are TGTGCCAGCAGTCCCACCTCCTACGAGCAGTACTTC.

V is TRBV9 and J is TRBJ1-6; the match to TRBD1 covers 7 bases. Trimming cost V 3 bases and J 5 bases; bases outside gene matches: 8. Germline CDR1 SGDLS, CDR2 YYNGEE. The CDR3 has 16 residues. CDR3 coding DNA: TGTGCCAGCAGCGAGACCGGGACAGCCAATAATTCACCCCTCCACTTT. This translates into CASSETGTANNSPLHF.

V and J are TRBV11-2 and TRBJ2-5; 8 bases fit TRBD1. The J call may be faulty, since TRBJ2-7 better matches the DNA end. Germline CDR1 and CDR2: SGHAT and FQNNGV. The CDR3 covers 16 residues. The CDR3 region is CASSPRGQGAHHEQYF. DNA for the CDR3: TGTGCCAGCAGCCCTCGTGGCCAGGGGGCCCACCACGAGCAGTACTTC.

V and J are TRBV6-1 and TRBJ1-3; TRBD1 is a possible D gene (5 bases). The length of the CDR3 is 16 residues. Per germline, CDR1 MNHNS and CDR2 SASEGT. The ends were cut back, 3 bases at V and 0 bases at J, with 12 bases in the middle. CDR3 sequence reads: CASSESGIYSGNTIYF. The CDR3 bases are TGTGCCAGCAGTGAGTCAGGGATTTACTCTGGAAACACCATATATTTT.

This chain uses TRBV7-2 with TRBJ1-5; 8 nucleotides align to TRBD1. This CDR3 region has 15 residues. Germline V gene sequence: CDR1 SGHTA, CDR2 FQGNSA. V lost 5 bases to trimming and J lost 3 bases; unmatched junction nucleotides: 6. CDR3: CASSPDRALNQPQHF. Here the CDR3 DNA reads TGTGCCAGCAGCCCGGACAGGGCTCTCAATCAGCCCCAGCATTTT. Using reference TRBV7-2 and TRBJ1-5 for the parts outside the CDR3, the full variable domain is GAGVSQSPSNKVTEKGKDVELRCDPISGHTALYWYRQSLGQGLEFLIYFQGNSAPDKSGLPSDRFSAERTGGSVSTLTIQRTQQEDSAVYLCASSPDRALNQPQHFGDGTRLSIL.